A single sample is the source of the 12 T cell receptor beta chains below, sequenced in a study of early T cells in non-severe SARS-CoV-2 infection. In TCRdb, the 5' RACE reads were re-called with MiXCR into one record per CDR3 protein. The sample lists about 46,000 distinct CDR3 sequences; roughly 5% were seen once. Sequencing was performed on whole blood, taken at baseline. The receptors here all came from an adult who was a healthcare worker with PCR-confirmed SARS-CoV-2 infection or an uninfected control (not recorded which).

This clonotype occurred many times. The J gene is TRBJ2-3, the V gene TRBV20-1; 7 nucleotides line up with TRBD2. Germline-derived CDR1 and CDR2 are DFQATT and SNEGSKA (reference sequence). V lost 0 bases to trimming and J lost 3 bases; unmatched junction nucleotides: 9. The CDR3 runs 16 residues. CDR3 nucleotide sequence: TGCAGTGCTAGAGATCGGCTAGCGGCTATGACAGATACGCAGTATTTT. The encoded protein is CSARDRLAAMTDTQYF.

V gene TRBV28 combines with J gene TRBJ2-5; D possibly uses TRBD1 or TRBD2 (6 bases each). Trimming took 3 bases from V and 6 from J, leaving 17 bases between them. The CDR3 loop spans 15 amino acids. Germline values: CDR1 MDHEN, CDR2 SYDVKM. The CDR3 bases are TGTGCCAGCAGTTTTGTGGGGGGCGCCGGTAAGACCCAGTACTTC. It translates to CASSFVGGAGKTQYF.

This clonotype was seen a handful of times. The V gene is TRBV29-1, the J gene TRBJ2-3; tentative D call: TRBD2 (6 bases). The V and J ends lost 6 bases and 8 bases respectively, with 15 bases between them. CDR3 length equals 12 residues. Germline loops: CDR1 SQVTM, CDR2 ANQGSEA. The CDR3 coding sequence is TGCAGCGTCGACGGGAGAGAGGCTACGCAGTATTTT. This codes for CSVDGREATQYF.

This clonotype occurred many times. The CDR3 sequence is CASSLRGSDTGELFF. CDR3 bases: TGCGCCAGCAGCTTAAGGGGGTCGGACACCGGGGAGCTGTTTTTT. The chain combines TRBV5-1 with TRBJ2-2; a weak D match, TRBD1 (6 bases). This CDR3 spans 15 amino acids. Between the trimmed V and J ends, which lost 2 bases and 3 bases, there was a span of 11 bases. The V gene's germline CDR1 is SGHRS and CDR2 YFSETQ.

This clonotype occurred a few times. CDR3 bases: TGTGCCAGCCAGGACTCGTGGGGGGGAGAGACCCAGTACTTC. Its protein is CASQDSWGGETQYF. V gene TRBV7-6 combines with J gene TRBJ2-5; 7 positions match TRBD2. The CDR3 has 14 amino acids. In germline, CDR1 is SGHVS, CDR2 FNYEAQ. With V trimmed by 8 bases and J by 4 bases, 10 bases remained unmatched.

As to this clonotype: This may be a read error, as it is one base from a much larger clone. The chain uses TRBV4-1 and TRBJ2-3; 15 bases align to TRBD2. The CDR3 contains 17 residues. Germline CDR1 and CDR2: MGHRA and YSYEKL. The CDR3 coding sequence is TGCGCCAGCAGCCCAACCGGACTAGCGGGAGGGTACGATACGAAGTATTTT. It is translated as CASSPTGLAGGYDTKYF.

This clonotype has ten or more counts. The chain carries TRBV27 and TRBJ2-1; 11 positions match TRBD2. V lost 5 bases and J lost 4; bases outside the gene matches: 10. The CDR3 extends over 17 amino acids. Looked up from germline, CDR1 is MNHEY and CDR2 is SMNVEV (reference sequence). DNA for the CDR3: TGTGCCAGCAGTCTCCCTTGGACTAGCGGGTCTTACAATGAGCAGTTCTTC. This translates into CASSLPWTSGSYNEQFF.

The sample holds many counts of this clonotype. This chain's CDR3 is CASSVVDGGETQYF. CDR3 coding DNA: TGTGCCAGCAGCGTAGTTGACGGAGGAGAGACCCAGTACTTC. This sequence joins TRBV9 and TRBJ2-5, with D perhaps TRBD2 (5 bases). The germline V and J ends were trimmed by 0 bases and 4 bases, with 10 bases remaining between them. CDR1 SGDLS and CDR2 YYNGEE come from the germline V gene. CDR3 size: 14 residues.

The rearrangement joins TRBV20-1 to TRBJ2-7; 9 nucleotides match TRBD2. Germline trimming cut 5 bases from V and 3 bases from J; bases unmatched to any gene: 5. Germline CDR1 DFQATT, CDR2 SNEGSKA (reference sequence). The CDR3 consists of 13 residues. The CDR3: CSAPGRGGYEQYF. DNA of the CDR3: TGCAGTGCTCCAGGGCGGGGGGGCTACGAGCAGTACTTC.

V is TRBV7-8 and J is TRBJ2-1; either TRBD1 or TRBD2 may fit D (5 bases each). The V gene's germline CDR1 is SGHVS and CDR2 FQNEAQ. This CDR3 is built from 13 residues. V gave up 0 bases and J gave up 6 bases, with 6 bases separating them. In DNA, the CDR3 is TGTGCCAGCAGCTTAGCGAGGGGCAATGAGCAGTTCTTC. This sequence encodes CASSLARGNEQFF.

The rearrangement links TRBV12-3 or TRBV12-4 to TRBJ2-7, with 9 bases matching TRBD1. Trimming cost V 5 bases and J 5 bases; bases outside gene matches: 7. The CDR3 runs to 14 residues. In DNA, the CDR3 is TGTGCCAGCAGTATGGGACAGGGCACGAACGAGCAGTACTTC. The encoded protein is CASSMGQGTNEQYF.

CDR3 amino acids: CASSPPRAGLYTGELFF. CDR3 nucleotide sequence: TGTGCCAGCTCACCACCACGGGCGGGCCTTTACACCGGGGAGCTGTTTTTT. This chain links TRBV18 with TRBJ2-2; D is possibly TRBD2 (5 bases). V lost 0 bases and J lost 3, with 14 bases in between. CDR3 length: 17 residues. The V gene's germline CDR1 is KGHSH and CDR2 LQKENI.